A single sample is the source of the 15 T cell receptor beta chains below, sequenced in a study of blood T cells in healthy people across ages. The use of a sample-barcoded 5' primer and a J-beta primer mix characterized a second PCR of about 7 to 12 cycles. In TCRdb, the 5' RACE reads were re-called with MiXCR into one record per CDR3 protein. The data show roughly 1.5 million distinct CDR3 sequences, around 40% seen once. Source material: blood. The source is a woman under 30 in good health.

The CDR3 here is CASSEAPYNEQFF. CDR3 sequence (DNA): TGCGCCAGCAGTGAAGCGCCCTACAATGAGCAGTTCTTC. V usage is TRBV10-1 and J usage is TRBJ2-1; D is undetermined. The CDR3 runs to 13 residues. Trimming removed 3 bases at V and 2 bases at J, with 5 bases between. Germline CDR1 and CDR2: WNHNN and SYGVQD (reference sequence).

Concerning this clonotype itself: This may come from a read error, since a much larger clone is one base off. The J gene is TRBJ2-7, the V gene TRBV28, with D hard to call. The CDR3 has 15 amino acids. Germline assignment: CDR1 MDHEN and CDR2 SYDVKM. In DNA, the CDR3 is TGTGCCAGCGGTTTATTCCGAAGAAGGTCCTACGAGCAGTACTTC. Protein sequence: CASGLFRRRSYEQYF.

As DNA, the CDR3 is TGTGCCAGCAGTGTCGAGGGACAGGGCGATGAGCAGTTCTTC. Translating it yields CASSVEGQGDEQFF. The chain carries TRBV2 and TRBJ2-1; 9 bases line up with TRBD1. The V segment lost 4 bases and the J segment 8 bases; nucleotides outside the gene matches: 6. Germline V gene data show CDR1 as SNHLY and CDR2 as FYNNEI. There are 14 residues in the CDR3. Full variable domain (rest looked up from reference TRBV2 and TRBJ2-1): EPEVTQTPSHQVTQMGQEVILRCVPISNHLYFYWYRQILGQKVEFLVSFYNNEISEKSEIFDDQFSVERPDGSNFTLKIRSTKLEDSAMYFCASSVEGQGDEQFFGPGTRLTVL.

This clonotype has a handful of counts. V gene TRBV13 combines with J gene TRBJ2-1, with D perhaps matching TRBD2 (6 bases). V was cut by 0 bases and J by 9 bases, with 12 bases left in between. CDR3 length: 14 residues. CDR1 and CDR2 (germline): PRHDT, FYEKMQ (reference sequence). This CDR3 is CASSLGLAYGEQFF. CDR3 bases: TGTGCCAGCAGCTTAGGACTAGCTTACGGTGAGCAGTTCTTC.

This clonotype was recorded a few times. The CDR3 protein is CASSHNNRDRRDGYTF. The CDR3, as DNA: TGTGCCAGCAGCCATAATAACCGGGACAGGAGAGATGGCTACACCTTC. The V call is TRBV7-2, the J call TRBJ1-2; 8 positions agree with TRBD1. The CDR3 spans 16 residues. V lost 5 bases, J lost 6 bases, and 14 bases stayed unmatched. The germline V gene encodes CDR1 SGHTA and CDR2 FQGNSA. Full variable domain (remainder filled in from reference TRBV7-2 and TRBJ1-2): GAGVSQSPSNKVTEKGKDVELRCDPISGHTALYWYRQSLGQGLEFLIYFQGNSAPDKSGLPSDRFSAERTGGSVSTLTIQRTQQEDSAVYLCASSHNNRDRRDGYTFGSGTRLTVV.

The CDR3 spells CASSRTGGREDTQYF. CDR3 coding DNA: TGCGCCAGCAGCAGGACAGGGGGCCGAGAAGATACGCAGTATTTT. V is TRBV5-1 and J is TRBJ2-3; 11 nucleotides match TRBD1. Germline lookup yields CDR1 SGHRS and CDR2 YFSETQ. This CDR3 contains 15 residues. V trimming: 4 bases; J trimming: 5 bases; junction bases outside the gene matches: 6.

This chain connects TRBV7-9 to TRBJ1-1; D gene unclear. V lost 3 bases to trimming and J lost 3 bases, with 8 bases between them. There are 13 residues in the CDR3. Germline CDR1 is SEHNR and CDR2 is FQNEAQ (reference sequence). This CDR3 is CASSFSEDTEAFF. The CDR3 region has the DNA TGTGCCAGCAGCTTCTCCGAGGACACTGAAGCTTTCTTT.

The V and J genes are TRBV7-2 and TRBJ1-2; 8 nucleotides agree with TRBD1. Germline CDR1 is SGHTA and CDR2 is FQGNSA. With V trimmed by 5 bases and J by 2 bases, 7 bases remained unmatched. The length of the CDR3 is 15 residues. The CDR3 coding sequence is TGTGCCAGCAGCCCATCCCGGACAGGGAACTATGGCTACACCTTC. Translating gives CASSPSRTGNYGYTF.

The chain links TRBV4-3 to TRBJ1-1; possibly TRBD1 for D (5 bases). V was cut by 5 bases and J by 1 base, with 11 bases left in between. The CDR3 spans 14 residues. Germline lookup yields CDR1 LGHNA and CDR2 YSLEER. CDR3 coding DNA: TGCGCCAGCAGCGACCCAAGGGGGAACACTGAAGCTTTCTTT. Protein product: CASSDPRGNTEAFF.

V gene TRBV4-1 combines with J gene TRBJ2-3, with 7 bases matching TRBD2. Germline CDR1 reads MGHRA; CDR2 reads YSYEKL. After removal of 7 bases from V and 2 bases from J, the junction contained 12 bases not matched to a gene. This CDR3 region has 16 residues. The CDR3 DNA reads TGCGCCAGCACCGTTCTTGCGGGGGTTAACACAGATACGCAGTATTTT. Encoded protein: CASTVLAGVNTDTQYF.

This clonotype was observed a few times. The J gene is TRBJ2-1, the V gene TRBV7-2; 8 nucleotides match TRBD1. The trim removed 5 bases at V and 7 bases at J, leaving 7 bases unmatched. Germline CDR1 is SGHTA and CDR2 is FQGNSA. This CDR3 is built from 14 residues. The CDR3 region is CASSGRQGTNEQFF. The CDR3 bases are TGTGCCAGCAGCGGGAGACAGGGGACAAATGAGCAGTTCTTC.

The CDR3 DNA is TGCAGTGCTAGGGCAGTAAGCGGACTAGCCAAAAACATTCAGTACTTC. Encoded protein: CSARAVSGLAKNIQYF. This chain connects TRBV20-1 to TRBJ2-4, with D possibly being TRBD2 (5 bases). The CDR3 length is 16 residues. V was cut by 3 bases and J by 0 bases, with 15 bases left in between. The germline V gene encodes CDR1 DFQATT and CDR2 SNEGSKA (reference sequence).

This sequence joins TRBV6-2 or TRBV6-3 and TRBJ2-1, with 7 bases matching TRBD1. The CDR3 is made up of 16 amino acids. Germline CDR1 MNHEY, CDR2 SVGEGT. J was trimmed by 7 bases and V by 2 bases; bases with no gene match: 11. CDR3 protein: CASSYPLDRAGNEQFF. The DNA for the CDR3 is TGTGCCAGCAGTTACCCTCTTGACAGGGCTGGGAATGAGCAGTTCTTC.

Here the CDR3 reads CSVEERGGRTDTQYF. The CDR3 DNA reads as TGCAGCGTTGAAGAGCGGGGGGGGCGCACAGATACGCAGTATTTT. V is TRBV29-1 and J is TRBJ2-3; 9 bases are shared with TRBD2. V shed 0 bases, J shed 1 base, and the junction held 2 bases outside the gene matches. The CDR3 totals 15 residues. Germline V gives CDR1 SQVTM, CDR2 ANQGSEA.

This clonotype was observed a single time. The chain employs TRBV6-2 or TRBV6-3 and TRBJ1-1, with 11 bases lining up with TRBD1. The CDR3 is made up of 14 amino acids. Per the germline V gene, CDR1 is MNHEY and CDR2 is SVGEGT. J was trimmed by 8 bases and V by 7 bases; bases with no gene match: 9. CDR3 sequence reads: CASTKGQGVIEAFF. The DNA for the CDR3 is TGTGCCAGCACCAAGGGACAGGGGGTGATAGAAGCTTTCTTT.